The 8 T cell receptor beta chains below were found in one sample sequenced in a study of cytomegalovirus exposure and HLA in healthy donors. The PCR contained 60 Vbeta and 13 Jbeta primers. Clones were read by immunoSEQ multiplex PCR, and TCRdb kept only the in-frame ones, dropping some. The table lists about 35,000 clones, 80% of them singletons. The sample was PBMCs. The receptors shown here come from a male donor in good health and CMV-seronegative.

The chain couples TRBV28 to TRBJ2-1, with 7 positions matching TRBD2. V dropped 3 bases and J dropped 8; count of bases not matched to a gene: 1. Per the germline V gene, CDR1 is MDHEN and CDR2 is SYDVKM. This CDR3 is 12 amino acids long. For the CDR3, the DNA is TGTGCCAGCAGTTTGACTAGCCATGAGCAGTTCTTC. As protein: CASSLTSHEQFF. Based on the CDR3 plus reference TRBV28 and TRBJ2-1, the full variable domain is DVKVTQSSRYLVKRTGEKVFLECVQDMDHENMFWYRQDPGLGLRLIYFSYDVKMKEKGDIPEGYSVSREKKERFSLILESASTNQTSMYLCASSLTSHEQFFGPGTRLTVL.

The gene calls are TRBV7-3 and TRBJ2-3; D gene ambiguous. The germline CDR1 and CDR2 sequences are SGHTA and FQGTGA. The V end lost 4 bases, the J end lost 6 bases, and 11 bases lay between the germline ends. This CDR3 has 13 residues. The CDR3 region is CASSSEFSDTQYF. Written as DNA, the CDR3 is TGTGCCAGCAGCTCCGAGTTTTCGGATACGCAGTATTTT.

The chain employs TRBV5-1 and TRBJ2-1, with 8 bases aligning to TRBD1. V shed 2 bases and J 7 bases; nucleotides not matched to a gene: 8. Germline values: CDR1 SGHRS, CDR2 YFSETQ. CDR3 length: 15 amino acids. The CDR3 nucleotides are TGCGCCAGCAGCTTAGCCTCTGACAGGGGAAATGAGCAGTTCTTC. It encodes CASSLASDRGNEQFF.

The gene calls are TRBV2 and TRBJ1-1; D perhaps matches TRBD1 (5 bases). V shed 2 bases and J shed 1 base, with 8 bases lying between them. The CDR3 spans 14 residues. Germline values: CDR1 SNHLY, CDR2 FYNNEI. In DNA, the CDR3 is TGTGCCAGCAGTGAAACAGGAGAGAACACTGAAGCTTTCTTT. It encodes CASSETGENTEAFF.

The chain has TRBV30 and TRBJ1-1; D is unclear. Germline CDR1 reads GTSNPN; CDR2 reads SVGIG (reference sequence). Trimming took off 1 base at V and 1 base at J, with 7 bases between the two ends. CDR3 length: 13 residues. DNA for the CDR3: TGTGCCTGGAGTGAACAGCCGAACACTGAAGCTTTCTTT. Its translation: CAWSEQPNTEAFF.

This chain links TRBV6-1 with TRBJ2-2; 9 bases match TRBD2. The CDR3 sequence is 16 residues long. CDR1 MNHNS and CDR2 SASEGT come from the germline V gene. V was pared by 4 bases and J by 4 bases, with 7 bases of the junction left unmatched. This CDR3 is CASSVIAGAGTGELFF. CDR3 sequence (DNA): TGTGCCAGCAGTGTAATAGCGGGAGCGGGCACCGGGGAGCTGTTTTTT.

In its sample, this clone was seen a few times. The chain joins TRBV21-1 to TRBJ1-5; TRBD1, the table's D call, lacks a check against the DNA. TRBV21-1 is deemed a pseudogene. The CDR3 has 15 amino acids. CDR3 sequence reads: CASSKPPGRNQPQHF. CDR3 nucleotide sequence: TGTGCCAGCAGCAAACCGCCAGGGCGCAATCAGCCCCAGCATTTT.

The CDR3 nucleotides read TGCGCCAGCAGCTTGGCAGGGGGCAATAAAAACGAGCAGTACTTC. The encoded protein is CASSLAGGNKNEQYF. The rearrangement uses TRBV5-1 and TRBJ2-7; the match to TRBD1 covers 8 bases. With 0 bases clipped from V and 5 bases from J, the junction kept 7 bases outside the gene matches. CDR3 length equals 15 residues. Germline CDR1 reads SGHRS; CDR2 reads YFSETQ.